The clone carrying this TCR beta chain was seen a handful of times. The data derive from a study of cytomegalovirus exposure and HLA in healthy donors. Study background: Previous work identified roughly 120 million unique TCR beta sequences from 200 million or so T cells.

This CDR3 comprises 14 residues. V lost 4 bases, J lost 5 bases, and 14 bases lay in between. CDR1 is SGHRS and CDR2 is YFSETQ in the germline V gene. The PCR ran on 60 Vbeta and 13 Jbeta primers. Generated by immunoSEQ multiplex PCR, the TCRdb table keeps only in-frame clones and is missing some. Among 110,000 or so clones listed, approximately 67% were seen once. The rearrangement uses TRBV5-1 and TRBJ2-3, with D tentatively TRBD2 (5 bases). This TCR derives from a man aged 18 to 29 in good health and CMV-seropositive. Specimen: PBMCs. The CDR3 region has the DNA TGCGCCAGCAGCCGGGGAGCCAGTGGAGATACGCAGTATTTT. Translated: CASSRGASGDTQYF.